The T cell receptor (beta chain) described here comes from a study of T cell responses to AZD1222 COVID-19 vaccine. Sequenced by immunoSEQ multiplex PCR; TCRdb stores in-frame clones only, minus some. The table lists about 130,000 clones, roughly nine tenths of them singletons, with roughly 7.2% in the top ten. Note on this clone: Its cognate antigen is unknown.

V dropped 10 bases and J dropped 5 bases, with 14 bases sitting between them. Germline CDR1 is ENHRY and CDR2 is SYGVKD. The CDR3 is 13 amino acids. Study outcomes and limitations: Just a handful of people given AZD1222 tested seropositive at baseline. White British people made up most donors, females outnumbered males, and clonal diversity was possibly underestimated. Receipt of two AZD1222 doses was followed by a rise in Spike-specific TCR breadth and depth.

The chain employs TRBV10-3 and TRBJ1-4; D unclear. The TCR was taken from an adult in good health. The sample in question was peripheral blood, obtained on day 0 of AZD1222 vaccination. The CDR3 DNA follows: TGTGCCACGCCGGGGTCCTCCAATGAAAAACTGTTTTTT. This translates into CATPGSSNEKLFF.